This T cell receptor (beta chain) was recorded in a study of T cell clonotyping in hematopoietic cell transplantation (dated by TCRdb to the early 2020s). Looking at the study overall: The study collected 135 blood samples from 35 consecutive transplant recipients and their related donors. Patients were recruited between late 2015 and January 2017 and followed until late 2020 or death.

Overall study results and their limits: The sample size was limited and the cells went unsorted, which meant the CD4 and CD8 repertoire contributions could not be told apart. Overlap with donor repertoires was found for only a small fraction of recipient repertoires, with over 95% found to appear de novo at the given depth. A decrease in recipient TCR diversity was observed after transplant, and a progressive increase in pathologically expanded clonotypes was seen from day 30 to day 180. Broader TCR repertoire diversity after transplant was predicted by Inverse Simpson Index values from donors and from recipients before transplant.

From the germline V gene, CDR1 is SGHTA and CDR2 is FQGNSA. From cysteine to phenylalanine, the CDR3 is 14 amino acids long. Only CDR3 DNA remains: 42 bases, in frame from the first base. V is pared back by 2 bases and J by 5 bases, with 12 bases lying between the germline termini. With respect to this clone: Its binding antigen is unknown. Base-call qualities are not available, and no considerably larger clone is one nucleotide away.

Blood samples for TCR beta sequencing were provided by related transplant donors. Nuclei Lysis Solution was used to extract genomic DNA from fresh or cryopreserved unfractionated peripheral blood mononuclear cells. The immunoSEQ assay, a bias-controlled multiplex PCR using V- and J-specific primers, was used to amplify TCR beta CDR3 regions from genomic DNA. A proprietary barcode and Illumina adapter sequences were added to the CDR3 amplicons in a second PCR step. An Illumina MiSeq instrument was used for sequencing of the CDR3 libraries. As for the authors' bioinformatics: Export and quality control were done with immunoSEQ Analyzer 3.0, while downstream analyses used R Bioconductor and Immunarch. Only productive rearrangements in the normalized downsampled data set went into calculating the repertoire metrics. In the normalized cohort, clonotypes with more than 5 templates were defined as pathologically expanded. Repertoire diversity was measured with the Inverse Simpson Index. The non-normalized data set was used for CMV-specificity analyses so that all clonotypes could be captured. TCRdb holds this immuneACCESS table with in-frame rearrangements only. Some clones are missing; in checked studies, unresolved V genes explain under half, and the rest has no known cause. V, J and clone size reflect that table, while D and trimming were determined from the DNA. The sample table contains about 16,000 clones; only one count was recorded for around 90% of them. Together, the top ten hold roughly 2.5% of the sample.

The TCR was taken from a man aged 50 or older in good health. Some clones in this sample may be carry-over from other donors' samples. The chain is made from TRBV7-2 and TRBJ2-5, with no confidently assigned D gene. The sample consisted of peripheral blood mononuclear cells. Here is the DNA: TGTGCCAGCAGCTTACCTTGGGTTCGGGAGACCCAGTACTTC. Translated, this is CASSLPWVRETQYF.